This passage covers 25 T cell receptor beta chains from one sample sequenced in a study of blood T cell repertoires in COVID-19. The table came from immunoSEQ multiplex PCR; TCRdb's copy has only in-frame clones and leaves some out. The sample lists more than 300,000 clones; roughly 90% were seen once. The sequenced material came from PBMCs or T cells enriched from blood (not recorded which). The source of these receptors is a young woman who had been exposed to COVID-19.

The chain links TRBV7-8 to TRBJ1-5; D is unresolved. Trimming cost V 2 bases and J 4 bases, with 12 bases left between them. The CDR3 has 15 residues. The germline V gene has CDR1 SGHVS and CDR2 FQNEAQ. The CDR3 sequence is CASSLNPGGNQPQHF. DNA of the CDR3: TGTGCCAGCAGCTTAAATCCCGGAGGTAATCAGCCCCAGCATTTT.

The genes are TRBV10-3 and TRBJ1-3; 7 nucleotides match TRBD1. Unmatched junction bases numbered 6, after V lost 6 bases and J lost 1 base. CDR1 and CDR2 (germline): ENHRY, SYGVKD. The CDR3 sequence is 15 residues long. CDR3 DNA: TGTGCCATCAGCCCAACGACAGGGTCTGGAAACACCATATATTTT. It is translated as CAISPTTGSGNTIYF.

This clone has just one count. The V gene is TRBV6-2 or TRBV6-3, the J gene TRBJ1-2; 10 bases agree with TRBD1. Germline CDR1 reads MNHEY; CDR2 reads SVGEGT. The CDR3 has 15 residues. J lost 3 bases, V lost 4 bases, and 5 bases had no gene match. The DNA of the CDR3 is TGTGCCAGCAGTTCGACAGGGGGCGGAGACTATGGCTACACCTTC. This gives the protein CASSSTGGGDYGYTF.

The genes are TRBV7-2 and TRBJ1-1; TRBD1 aligns across 9 bases. After removal of 3 bases from V and 5 bases from J, the junction contained 4 bases not matched to a gene. Germline assignment: CDR1 SGHTA and CDR2 FQGNSA. The CDR3 consists of 14 residues. The CDR3 loop reads CASSLRQGVTEAFF. In DNA, the CDR3 is TGTGCCAGCAGCTTGCGACAGGGGGTGACTGAAGCTTTCTTT.

The chain recombines TRBV19 with TRBJ2-2; 8 bases line up with TRBD1. From germline, CDR1 is LNHDA and CDR2 SQIVND (reference sequence). V was pared by 11 bases and J by 1 base, with 3 bases of the junction left unmatched. The CDR3 extends over 13 amino acids. The CDR3 region is CARGQGNTGELFF. The CDR3 DNA is TGTGCCCGCGGACAGGGGAACACCGGGGAGCTGTTTTTT.

This chain uses TRBV11-2 with TRBJ2-7; possible D gene TRBD1, 6 bases. V lost 6 bases and J 3 bases, leaving 12 bases between the germline ends. The germline gives CDR1 SGHAT, CDR2 FQNNGV. CDR3 length equals 13 residues. The CDR3 here is CASRTGFHYEQYF. The CDR3 DNA reads TGTGCCAGCAGAACAGGGTTCCACTACGAGCAGTACTTC.

The chain carries TRBV11-2 and TRBJ2-3; tentatively, D is TRBD2 (6 bases). The length of the CDR3 is 16 residues. V lost 1 base and J lost 0, with 11 bases in between. Germline CDR1 is SGHAT and CDR2 is FQNNGV. The CDR3 sequence: CASSLGGGASTDTQYF. CDR3 sequence (DNA): TGTGCCAGCAGCTTAGGGGGCGGGGCCAGCACAGATACGCAGTATTTT.

This chain connects TRBV7-9 to TRBJ2-1; TRBD1 matches 8 bases. The germline V gene encodes CDR1 SEHNR and CDR2 FQNEAQ (reference sequence). V shed 0 bases and J 4 bases; nucleotides not matched to a gene: 2. The CDR3 spans 15 residues. CDR3 bases: TGTGCCAGCAGCTTAGCCCAGGGGGCATACAATGAGCAGTTCTTC. Its protein is CASSLAQGAYNEQFF.

This clone has a handful of counts. This sequence joins TRBV6-5 and TRBJ1-1, with 8 bases identical to TRBD1. V lost 2 bases to trimming and J lost 0 bases; unmatched junction nucleotides: 2. This CDR3 region has 15 residues. CDR1 and CDR2 from the germline V gene are MNHEY and SVGAGI. CDR3 nucleotides: TGTGCCAGCAGTTACGGGGACAGGATGAACACTGAAGCTTTCTTT. Translated: CASSYGDRMNTEAFF.

The chain links TRBV7-9 to TRBJ1-5; the match to TRBD1 covers 7 bases. This CDR3 is 14 amino acids long. The germline V gene encodes CDR1 SEHNR and CDR2 FQNEAQ (reference sequence). The junction had 8 bases not matched to a gene; V was cut back by 10 bases and J by 2 bases. The CDR3: CATIRQGRNQPQHF. The CDR3, as DNA: TGTGCCACCATAAGACAGGGACGCAATCAGCCCCAGCATTTT.

The rearrangement uses TRBV3-1 (or the pseudogene TRBV3-2) and TRBJ2-1; maybe TRBD2 (5 bases). Germline V gives CDR1 LGHDT, CDR2 YNNKEL (reference sequence). Trimming pared 1 base from V and 6 bases from J, leaving 13 bases between. This CDR3 region has 15 residues. Here the CDR3 reads CASSQGETKSNEQFF. The CDR3 coding sequence is TGTGCCAGCAGCCAAGGGGAGACGAAGTCCAATGAGCAGTTCTTC.

The chain links TRBV6-5 to TRBJ2-3; tentatively, D is TRBD2 (6 bases). V was trimmed by 2 bases and J by 1 base, leaving 10 bases between them. The CDR3 has 15 amino acids. Germline V gene data show CDR1 as MNHEY and CDR2 as SVGAGI. CDR3 nucleotides: TGTGCCAGCAGTTACGGGTCGGGGGGCACAGATACGCAGTATTTT. Encoded protein: CASSYGSGGTDTQYF.

The chain carries TRBV7-9 and TRBJ1-2; 10 bases are a match to TRBD1. The CDR3 is 15 amino acids. Germline lookup yields CDR1 SEHNR and CDR2 FQNEAQ (reference sequence). V lost 5 bases to trimming and J lost 4 bases; unmatched junction nucleotides: 7. The CDR3 DNA is TGTGCCAGCAGCGCCGACAGGGGGCGCCTCTATGGCTACACCTTC. Residues: CASSADRGRLYGYTF. The full variable domain, in which reference TRBV7-9 and TRBJ1-2 provide the parts outside the CDR3, is DTGVSQNPRHKITKRGQNVTFRCDPISEHNRLYWYRQTLGQGPEFLTYFQNEAQLEKSRLLSDRFSAERPKGSFSTLEIQRTEQGDSAMYLCASSADRGRLYGYTFGSGTRLTVV.

V usage is TRBV7-9 and J usage is TRBJ1-5; D remains ambiguous. CDR1 and CDR2 from the germline V gene are SEHNR and FQNEAQ (reference sequence). This CDR3 has 17 residues. Trimming pared 1 base from V and 0 bases from J, leaving 13 bases between. The CDR3 region has the DNA TGTGCCAGCAGCTTAGGTTGGACGGGGAATAGCAATCAGCCCCAGCATTTT. The encoded protein is CASSLGWTGNSNQPQHF.

J is TRBJ1-2 and V is TRBV5-4; possibly TRBD1 for D (5 bases). CDR1 is SGHNT and CDR2 is YYREEE in the germline V gene (reference sequence). V was trimmed by 0 bases and J by 8 bases, leaving 14 bases between them. CDR3 size: 14 residues. As DNA, the CDR3 is TGTGCCAGCAGCTTGGGACAGCCCGGGGGGGGCTACACCTTC. This codes for CASSLGQPGGGYTF.

V is TRBV11-2 and J is TRBJ2-7; the D is unclear. CDR3 length: 15 residues. Trimming shortened V by 2 bases and J by 1 base, and 12 bases separated the two germline ends. Per germline, CDR1 SGHAT and CDR2 FQNNGV. CDR3 in amino acids: CASSLSRRQSYEQYF. CDR3 DNA sequence: TGTGCCAGCAGCTTAAGCCGCAGGCAGTCCTACGAGCAGTACTTC. Looking up the rest from reference TRBV11-2 and TRBJ2-7 gives the full variable domain: EAGVAQSPRYKIIEKRQSVAFWCNPISGHATLYWYQQILGQGPKLLIQFQNNGVVDDSQLPKDRFSAERLKGVDSTLKIQPAKLEDSAVYLCASSLSRRQSYEQYFGPGTRLTVT.

This chain uses TRBV20-1 with TRBJ1-1; D might be TRBD1 (6 bases). The V gene lost 3 bases and the J gene lost 6 bases, with 20 bases spanning the gap. The CDR3 consists of 15 residues. Germline values: CDR1 DFQATT, CDR2 SNEGSKA (reference sequence). The CDR3 sequence is CSASSKSGVFAEAFF. In DNA form, the CDR3 reads TGCAGTGCTAGTAGTAAGTCAGGGGTTTTTGCTGAAGCTTTCTTT.

V gene TRBV18 combines with J gene TRBJ1-4; tentative D call: TRBD1 (6 bases). CDR1 and CDR2 from the germline V gene are KGHSH and LQKENI. This CDR3 contains 13 residues. With 10 bases removed from V and 5 bases from J, the gap between germline ends came to 14 bases. CDR3 nucleotides: TGTGCCACCAACAGGGACCTAAATGAAAAACTGTTTTTT. Translated, it gives CATNRDLNEKLFF. Full variable domain (outside the CDR3, taken from reference TRBV18 and TRBJ1-4): NAGVMQNPRHLVRRRGQEARLRCSPMKGHSHVYWYRQLPEEGLKFMVYLQKENIIDESGMPKERFSAEFPKEGPSILRIQQVVRGDSAAYFCATNRDLNEKLFFGSGTQLSVL.

This clone has only a few counts. For the CDR3, the DNA is TGTGCCAGCAGCCTTCAACAGGGATCTAATGAAAAACTGTTTTTT. Protein sequence: CASSLQQGSNEKLFF. The chain uses TRBV9 and TRBJ1-4; TRBD1 might be the D (6 bases). The CDR3 runs to 15 residues. Germline CDR1 SGDLS, CDR2 YYNGEE. V lost 4 bases and J lost 3, with 13 bases in between.

The J gene is TRBJ1-4, the V gene TRBV6-6, with 9 bases that match TRBD1. V was pared by 6 bases and J by 5 bases, with 1 base of the junction left unmatched. Germline-derived CDR1 and CDR2 are MNHNY and SVGAGI (reference sequence). The CDR3 spans 13 residues. This CDR3 is CASSDRGNEKLFF. CDR3 DNA sequence: TGTGCCAGCAGCGACAGGGGGAATGAAAAACTGTTTTTT.

The chain combines TRBV15 with TRBJ2-1, with 10 nucleotides matching TRBD2. Germline loops: CDR1 LNHNV, CDR2 YYDKDF (reference sequence). The CDR3 loop spans 15 amino acids. With 4 bases clipped from V and 4 bases from J, the junction kept 4 bases outside the gene matches. The CDR3: CATSIERGGYNEQFF. CDR3 DNA sequence: TGTGCCACCAGCATCGAGCGGGGGGGTTACAATGAGCAGTTCTTC.

This chain links TRBV27 with TRBJ1-2, with D maybe TRBD1 (5 bases). V was shortened by 2 bases and J by 6 bases, with 13 bases between the two germline ends. Germline CDR1 reads MNHEY; CDR2 reads SMNVEV (reference sequence). The CDR3 runs to 14 residues. CDR3 in amino acids: CASSLEPWGHGYTF. The CDR3, as DNA: TGTGCCAGCAGTTTAGAGCCTTGGGGCCATGGCTACACCTTC.

The chain carries TRBV19 and TRBJ1-2, with D possibly matching TRBD1 (5 bases). The CDR3 totals 13 residues. Between the trimmed V and J ends, which lost 4 bases and 0 bases, there was a span of 6 bases. Germline CDR1 reads LNHDA; CDR2 reads SQIVND (reference sequence). CDR3 sequence: CASSRTTNYGYTF. The CDR3 nucleotides are TGTGCCAGTAGTAGGACAACTAACTATGGCTACACCTTC.

The chain carries TRBV6-5 and TRBJ1-1, with D uncertain. There are 14 residues in the CDR3. CDR1 and CDR2 from the germline V gene are MNHEY and SVGAGI. Trimming removed 2 bases at V and 0 bases at J, with 7 bases between. The DNA of the CDR3 is TGTGCCAGCAGTTACAGGGAGATGAACACTGAAGCTTTCTTT. Translating gives CASSYREMNTEAFF.

V is TRBV19 and J is TRBJ1-6, with 7 bases aligning to TRBD1. Germline trimming cut 5 bases from V and 0 bases from J; bases unmatched to any gene: 4. Germline values: CDR1 LNHDA, CDR2 SQIVND (reference sequence). CDR3 length: 16 residues. CDR3 residues: CASSGQASSYNSPLHF. In DNA, the CDR3 is TGTGCCAGTAGTGGACAGGCGAGCTCCTATAATTCACCCCTCCACTTT.